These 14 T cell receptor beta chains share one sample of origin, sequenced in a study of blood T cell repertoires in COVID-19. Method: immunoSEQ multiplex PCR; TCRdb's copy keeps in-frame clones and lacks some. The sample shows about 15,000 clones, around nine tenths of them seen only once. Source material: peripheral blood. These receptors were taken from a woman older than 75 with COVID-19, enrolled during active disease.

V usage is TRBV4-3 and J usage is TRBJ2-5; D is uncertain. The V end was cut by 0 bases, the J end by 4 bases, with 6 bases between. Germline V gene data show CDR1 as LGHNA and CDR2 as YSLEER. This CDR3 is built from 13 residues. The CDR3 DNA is TGCGCCAGCAGCCAAGATTTCGGAGAGACCCAGTACTTC. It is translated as CASSQDFGETQYF.

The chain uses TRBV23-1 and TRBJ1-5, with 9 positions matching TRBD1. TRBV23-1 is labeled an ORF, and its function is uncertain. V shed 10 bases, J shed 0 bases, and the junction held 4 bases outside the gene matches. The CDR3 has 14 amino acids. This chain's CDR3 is CATRQGGSNQPQHF. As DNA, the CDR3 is TGCGCCACACGACAGGGGGGTAGCAATCAGCCCCAGCATTTT.

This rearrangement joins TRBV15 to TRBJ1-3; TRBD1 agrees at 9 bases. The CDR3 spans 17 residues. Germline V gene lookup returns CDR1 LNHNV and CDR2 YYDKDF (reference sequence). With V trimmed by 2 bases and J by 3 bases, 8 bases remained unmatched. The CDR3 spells CATSRSKTGGGGNTIYF. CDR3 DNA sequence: TGTGCCACCAGCAGATCCAAGACAGGGGGAGGTGGAAACACCATATATTTT.

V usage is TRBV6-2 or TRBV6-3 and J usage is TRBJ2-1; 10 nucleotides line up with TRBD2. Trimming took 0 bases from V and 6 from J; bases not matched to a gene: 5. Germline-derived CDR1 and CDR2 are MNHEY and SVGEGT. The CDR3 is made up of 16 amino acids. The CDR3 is CASSYSLAGPLNEQFF. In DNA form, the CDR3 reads TGTGCCAGCAGTTACTCACTAGCGGGGCCCCTCAATGAGCAGTTCTTC.

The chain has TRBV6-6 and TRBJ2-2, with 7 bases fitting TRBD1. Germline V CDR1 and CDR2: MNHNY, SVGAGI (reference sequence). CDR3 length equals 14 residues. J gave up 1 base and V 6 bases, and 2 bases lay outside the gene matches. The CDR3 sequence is CASRGQLNTGELFF. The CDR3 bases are TGTGCCAGCAGGGGACAGTTGAACACCGGGGAGCTGTTTTTT.

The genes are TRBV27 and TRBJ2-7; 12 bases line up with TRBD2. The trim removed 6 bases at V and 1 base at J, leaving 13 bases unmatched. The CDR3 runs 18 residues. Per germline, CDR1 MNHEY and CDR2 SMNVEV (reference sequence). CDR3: CASSKLFPGLAGSYEQYF. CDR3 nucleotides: TGTGCCAGCAGCAAACTGTTTCCGGGACTAGCGGGTTCCTACGAGCAGTACTTC.

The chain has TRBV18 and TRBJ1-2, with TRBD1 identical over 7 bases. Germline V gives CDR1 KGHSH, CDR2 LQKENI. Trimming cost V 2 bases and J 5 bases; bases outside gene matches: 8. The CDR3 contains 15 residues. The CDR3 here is CASSPRQGLGYGYTF. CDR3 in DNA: TGTGCCAGCTCACCAAGACAGGGCTTGGGGTATGGCTACACCTTC. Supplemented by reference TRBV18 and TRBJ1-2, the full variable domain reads NAGVMQNPRHLVRRRGQEARLRCSPMKGHSHVYWYRQLPEEGLKFMVYLQKENIIDESGMPKERFSAEFPKEGPSILRIQQVVRGDSAAYFCASSPRQGLGYGYTFGSGTRLTVV.

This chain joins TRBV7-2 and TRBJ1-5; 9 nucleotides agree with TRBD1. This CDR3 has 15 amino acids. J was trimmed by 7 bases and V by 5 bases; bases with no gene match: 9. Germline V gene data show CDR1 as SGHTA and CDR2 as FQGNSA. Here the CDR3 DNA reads TGTGCCAGCAGCAATAACAGGGGGCATGGGCAGCCCCAGCATTTT. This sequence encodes CASSNNRGHGQPQHF.

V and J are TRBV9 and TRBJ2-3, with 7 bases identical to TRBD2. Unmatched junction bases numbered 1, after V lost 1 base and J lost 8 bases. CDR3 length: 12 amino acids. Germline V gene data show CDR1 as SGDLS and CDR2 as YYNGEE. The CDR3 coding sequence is TGTGCCAGCAGCGTACCGGGAGGTACGCAGTATTTT. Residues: CASSVPGGTQYF.

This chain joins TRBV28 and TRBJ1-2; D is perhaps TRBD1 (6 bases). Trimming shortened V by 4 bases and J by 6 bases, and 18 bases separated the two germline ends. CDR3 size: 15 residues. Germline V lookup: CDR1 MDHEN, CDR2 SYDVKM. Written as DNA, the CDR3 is TGTGCCAGCAGTTCCCTCTTCGGGGGGCCGGATGGCTACACCTTC. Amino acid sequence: CASSSLFGGPDGYTF.

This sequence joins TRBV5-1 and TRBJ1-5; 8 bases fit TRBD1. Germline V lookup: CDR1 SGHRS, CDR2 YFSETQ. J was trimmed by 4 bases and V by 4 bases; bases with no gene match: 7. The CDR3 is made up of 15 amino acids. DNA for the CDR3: TGCGCCAGCAGCCCTACAGGGGGTGGGAATCAGCCCCAGCATTTT. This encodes CASSPTGGGNQPQHF.

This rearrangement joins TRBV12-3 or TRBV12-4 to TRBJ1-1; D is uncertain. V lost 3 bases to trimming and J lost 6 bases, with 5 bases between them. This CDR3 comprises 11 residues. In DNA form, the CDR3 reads TGTGCCAGCAGTTTGGCATCTGAAGCTTTCTTT. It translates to CASSLASEAFF.

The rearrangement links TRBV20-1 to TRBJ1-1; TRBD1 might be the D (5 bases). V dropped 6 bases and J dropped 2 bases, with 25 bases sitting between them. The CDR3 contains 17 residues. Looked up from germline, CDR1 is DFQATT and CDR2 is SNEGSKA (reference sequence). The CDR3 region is CSASGGGSGLRNTEAFF. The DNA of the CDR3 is TGCAGTGCCAGTGGGGGGGGATCGGGGCTTAGAAACACTGAAGCTTTCTTT.

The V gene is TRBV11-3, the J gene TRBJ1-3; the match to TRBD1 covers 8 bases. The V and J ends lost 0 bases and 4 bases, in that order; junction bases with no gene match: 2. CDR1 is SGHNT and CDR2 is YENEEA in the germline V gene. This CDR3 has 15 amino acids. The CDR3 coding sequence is TGTGCCAGCAGCTTAGACACAGGGGGAGGAAACACCATATATTTT. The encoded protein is CASSLDTGGGNTIYF. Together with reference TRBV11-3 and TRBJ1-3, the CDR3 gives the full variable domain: EAGVVQSPRYKIIEKKQPVAFWCNPISGHNTLYWYLQNLGQGPELLIRYENEEAVDDSQLPKDRFSAERLKGVDSTLKIQPAELGDSAVYLCASSLDTGGGNTIYFGEGSWLTVV.